This T cell receptor beta chain emerged from a study of human T cells and chemical hapten exposure. Each CDR3 protein gets one entry after TCRdb re-called the RACE reads with MiXCR. This table has over 70,000 distinct CDR3 sequences, 13% to 15% appearing once. Germline V gene lookup returns CDR1 LGHNA and CDR2 YSLEER. This CDR3 region has 13 residues. The ends were cut back, 4 bases at V and 1 base at J, with 7 bases in the middle. This clonotype was seen a few times. The sample's time point: pre-sensitization, week 0. Treatment reported: therapeutic diphenylcyclopropenone sensitization with weekly scalp DPC.

The specimen comprised whole blood, sampled in connection with sensitization to the hapten diphenylcyclopropenone (DPC). The TCR comes from a woman in her fifties or sixties with alopecia areata. Some clones in this sample may be carry-over from other donors' samples. This rearrangement joins TRBV4-3 to TRBJ1-1; D remains ambiguous. This CDR3 reads CASSLGSNTEAFF. CDR3 in DNA: TGCGCCAGCAGCCTAGGATCGAACACTGAAGCTTTCTTT.